One sample yielded the 9 T cell receptor beta chains listed below, sequenced in a study of blood T cell repertoires in COVID-19. Measured with immunoSEQ multiplex PCR; TCRdb has only the in-frame clones, and not every one. The sample shows fewer than 350,000 clones, approximately 80% of them seen only once. The sample consisted of peripheral blood. Receptor source: a woman aged 55-70 years with active or convalescent COVID-19.

The CDR3 region is CASSPGASGVGTDTQYF. The CDR3 DNA reads as TGCGCCAGCAGCCCCGGGGCGAGCGGGGTGGGTACAGATACGCAGTATTTT. The genes are TRBV4-1 and TRBJ2-3; 7 bases are shared with TRBD2. V shed 4 bases and J 3 bases; nucleotides not matched to a gene: 13. CDR1 is MGHRA, CDR2 YSYEKL, per germline. The CDR3 has 17 residues.

The count of this clone is one. The chain carries TRBV21-1 and TRBJ1-5. TRBV21-1 is termed a pseudogene. CDR3 length equals 12 residues. The CDR3 region has the DNA TGTGCCAGCAGCAGTTCTTATCAGCCCCAGCATTTT. Residues: CASSSSYQPQHF.

The rearrangement uses TRBV6-2 or TRBV6-3 and TRBJ1-1; weak D call: TRBD1 (5 bases). The V end lost 2 bases, the J end lost 4 bases, and 11 bases lay between the germline ends. CDR3 length: 14 residues. Germline lookup yields CDR1 MNHEY and CDR2 SVGEGT. The CDR3 loop reads CASSYGSQGTEAFF. The CDR3 DNA is TGTGCCAGCAGTTACGGCAGTCAGGGCACTGAAGCTTTCTTT.

This clone was detected only once. This chain joins TRBV5-1 and TRBJ1-1, with TRBD1 matching 9 bases. The J segment lost 2 bases and the V segment lost 1 base, leaving 3 bases of the junction unmatched. CDR1 is SGHRS and CDR2 is YFSETQ in the germline V gene. The CDR3 consists of 15 residues. CDR3 nucleotide sequence: TGCGCCAGCAGCTTGACAGGGGGCGCAAACACTGAAGCTTTCTTT. This encodes CASSLTGGANTEAFF.

A remark on this clone: At one boundary the junction diverges from the germline segment, which might be a read error. V is TRBV2 and J is TRBJ1-1; TRBD1 matches at 7 bases. Germline V CDR1 and CDR2: SNHLY, FYNNEI. The CDR3 is made up of 14 amino acids. This chain's CDR3 is CASSEVNYSGTEQF. The DNA for the CDR3 is TGTGCCAGCAGTGAAGTGAACTACAGTGGGACAGAGCAATTT. Using reference TRBV2 and TRBJ1-1 for the parts outside the CDR3, the full variable domain is EPEVTQTPSHQVTQMGQEVILRCVPISNHLYFYWYRQILGQKVEFLVSFYNNEISEKSEIFDDQFSVERPDGSNFTLKIRSTKLEDSAMYFCASSEVNYSGTEQFGQGTRLTVV.

The gene calls are TRBV29-1 and TRBJ1-1, with 7 bases aligning to TRBD1. V was clipped by 6 bases and J by 7 bases; unmatched bases: 5. The germline gives CDR1 SQVTM, CDR2 ANQGSEA. This CDR3 comprises 11 residues. The CDR3, as DNA: TGCAGCGTAAGGGGGCCGGGTGAAGCTTTCTTT. Protein: CSVRGPGEAFF.

This clone was seen a few times. The V gene is TRBV10-3, the J gene TRBJ2-7, with TRBD1 identical over 7 bases. CDR1 ENHRY and CDR2 SYGVKD come from the germline V gene. This CDR3 has 13 amino acids. V shed 8 bases, J shed 3 bases, and the junction held 7 bases outside the gene matches. The CDR3 spells CAIQGESGYEQYF. The CDR3 nucleotides are TGTGCCATCCAGGGGGAATCGGGCTACGAGCAGTACTTC.

This clone was detected only a few times. The rearrangement links TRBV15 to TRBJ1-5; D is ambiguous. This CDR3 is built from 15 residues. V was clipped by 3 bases and J by 11 bases, with 20 bases between them. From germline, CDR1 is LNHNV and CDR2 YYDKDF (reference sequence). The CDR3 sequence: CATSSGGFGYGAQHF. Here the CDR3 DNA reads TGTGCCACCAGCAGCGGAGGGTTCGGGTATGGGGCCCAGCATTTT.

This clone was counted a single time. The V call is TRBV6-5, the J call TRBJ1-1; 7 bases are shared with TRBD1. The CDR3 runs 14 residues. J was trimmed by 3 bases and V by 6 bases; bases with no gene match: 7. The germline CDR1 and CDR2 sequences are MNHEY and SVGAGI. CDR3 sequence (DNA): TGTGCCAGCAGGGCGACAGGGAGAGACACTGAAGCTTTCTTT. This encodes CASRATGRDTEAFF.